The next 10 T cell receptor beta chains were all read from a single sample in a study of CD8+ T cells in alopecia areata. RNA extraction was followed by reverse transcription into cDNA, which acted as the sequencing template. TCRdb keeps only in-frame clones here, not all; method: immunoSEQ multiplex PCR. The sample records approximately 61,000 clones, about 96% being singletons. Sequencing used CD8+ T cells sorted from blood, obtained at week 0. These receptors came from a human donor with alopecia areata.

A single count supports this clone. The gene calls are TRBV4-3 and TRBJ1-2, with 7 bases lining up with TRBD1. Trimming at V came to 3 bases and at J to 4 bases, leaving 5 bases not matched to a gene. CDR1 LGHNA and CDR2 YSLEER come from the germline V gene. The CDR3 runs to 14 residues. This chain's CDR3 is CASSQGQQLYGYTF. Here the CDR3 DNA reads TGCGCCAGCAGCCAGGGACAGCAACTCTATGGCTACACCTTC.

This clone was counted once. The chain couples TRBV30 to TRBJ1-1, with unresolved D. The CDR3 consists of 13 residues. Trimming cost V 3 bases and J 0 bases, with 8 bases left between them. Germline assignment: CDR1 GTSNPN and CDR2 SVGIG (reference sequence). DNA for the CDR3: TGTGCCTGGAGGATCAGCGTGAACACTGAAGCTTTCTTT. It encodes CAWRISVNTEAFF.

The V and J genes are TRBV4-1 and TRBJ1-2; 7 nucleotides match TRBD1. Germline CDR1 is MGHRA and CDR2 is YSYEKL. The CDR3 length is 17 residues. Germline trimming cut 4 bases from V and 0 bases from J; bases unmatched to any gene: 11. CDR3: CASSLRQGVGPNYGYTF. CDR3 sequence (DNA): TGCGCCAGCAGCCTTAGACAGGGAGTGGGTCCTAACTATGGCTACACCTTC.

This clone was detected once. The V and J genes are TRBV2 and TRBJ2-7, with D tentatively TRBD1 (5 bases). The CDR3 contains 14 residues. The V gene lost 0 bases and the J gene lost 7 bases, with 13 bases spanning the gap. Germline CDR1 SNHLY, CDR2 FYNNEI. This CDR3 is CASSEAGKGHEQYF. CDR3 sequence (DNA): TGTGCCAGCAGTGAAGCGGGGAAGGGGCATGAGCAGTACTTC.

The V gene is TRBV27, the J gene TRBJ2-1; 7 bases align to TRBD1. The V segment lost 7 bases and the J segment 7 bases; nucleotides outside the gene matches: 13. Germline CDR1 reads MNHEY; CDR2 reads SMNVEV (reference sequence). The length of the CDR3 is 15 residues. The CDR3 bases are TGTGCCAGCATCAACCGGGACAGAGGTATGAATGAGCAGTTCTTC. It codes for CASINRDRGMNEQFF.

This clone came up once. The chain is built from TRBV30 and TRBJ2-7; no reliable D call. Trimming cost V 2 bases and J 7 bases, with 12 bases left between them. The germline CDR1 and CDR2 sequences are GTSNPN and SVGIG (reference sequence). The length of the CDR3 is 12 residues. CDR3 sequence: CAWSTFLEEQYF. CDR3 DNA: TGTGCCTGGAGTACATTCTTAGAGGAGCAGTACTTC.

The genes are TRBV25-1 and TRBJ2-1; D tentatively fits TRBD1 or TRBD2 (5 bases each). Trimming took off 3 bases at V and 1 base at J, with 10 bases between the two ends. The germline V gene encodes CDR1 MGHDK and CDR2 SYGVNS. This CDR3 spans 15 amino acids. The CDR3 bases are TGTGCCAGCAGTGAGAGGGGTTCGTCCTACAATGAGCAGTTCTTC. This encodes CASSERGSSYNEQFF.

The chain joins TRBV5-5 to TRBJ2-7, with unresolved D. Germline V CDR1 and CDR2: SGHKS, YYEKEE (reference sequence). This CDR3 comprises 14 residues. V shed 4 bases and J shed 2 bases, with 13 bases lying between them. This CDR3 reads CASSISDNTYEQYF. The CDR3 nucleotides are TGTGCCAGCAGCATTTCCGACAACACCTACGAGCAGTACTTC.

The chain uses TRBV4-1 and TRBJ2-7, with 8 bases fitting TRBD2. CDR1 is MGHRA, CDR2 YSYEKL, per germline. The CDR3 spans 16 residues. After removal of 2 bases from V and 1 base from J, the junction contained 7 bases not matched to a gene. The DNA for the CDR3 is TGCGCCAGCAGCCAACTTTGGCTAGCGGGTTCCTACGAGCAGTACTTC. It translates to CASSQLWLAGSYEQYF.

This clone was seen only once. The chain combines TRBV19 with TRBJ1-5; 9 bases map to TRBD1. V was clipped by 5 bases and J by 2 bases; unmatched bases: 10. The V gene's germline CDR1 is LNHDA and CDR2 SQIVND (reference sequence). This CDR3 comprises 17 residues. The CDR3 nucleotides are TGTGCCAGTAGTTGGGGGACAGGGACGGGTCGCAATCAGCCCCAGCATTTT. This encodes CASSWGTGTGRNQPQHF.